A selection of T cell receptor beta chains follows, all from one sample in a study of CD8+CD57+ T cells in acquired aplastic anemia. TCRdb fed the reads into MiXCR, producing one record per CDR3 protein. This table holds about 180,000 distinct CDR3 sequences, less than 60% found once. The sample consisted of sorted CD4+, CD8+, or CD8+CD57+ T cells (not recorded which) from PBMCs. The receptors come from a human donor with aplastic anemia. Each CDR3 is given with its conserved first and last residue. A D gene is named only where the DNA matches it firmly. Size values are once, few and many counts, or a class for expanded clones, and some rows have none.

abundance: -
len: 16
d_gene: TRBD2
j_gene: TRBJ2-7
v_gene: TRBV7-8
CDR3aa: CASSWGITLADDEQYF
CDR3nt: TGTGCCAGCAGCTGGGGGATTACACTAGCGGACGACGAGCAGTATTTC

abundance: medium-sized
len: 13
d_gene: -
j_gene: TRBJ2-7
v_gene: TRBV10-1
CDR3aa: CASRYPDTYEQYF
CDR3nt: TGCGCCAGCAGATACCCCGACACCTACGAGCAGTACTTC

abundance: once
len: 15
d_gene: TRBD2
j_gene: TRBJ2-7
v_gene: TRBV5-1
CDR3aa: CASSLVAGGTYEQYF
CDR3nt: TGCGCCAGCAGCTTGGTGGCGGGGGGTACCTACGAGCAGTACTTC

abundance: once
len: 15
d_gene: TRBD2
j_gene: TRBJ2-1
v_gene: TRBV9
CDR3aa: CASSVGAGEDYEQFF
CDR3nt: TGTGCCAGCAGCGTAGGAGCGGGGGAGGACTATGAGCAGTTCTTC

abundance: -
len: 14
d_gene: -
j_gene: TRBJ1-4
v_gene: TRBV9
CDR3aa: CASSVDRAEEKLFF
CDR3nt: TGTGCCAGCAGCGTAGACAGGGCAGAGGAAAAACTGTTTTTT

abundance: many
len: 16
d_gene: -
j_gene: TRBJ2-5
v_gene: TRBV28
CDR3aa: CASSSVDRLRAETQYF
CDR3nt: TGTGCCAGCAGTTCCGTGGACAGATTGCGCGCGGAGACCCAGTACTTC

abundance: few
len: 17
d_gene: -
j_gene: TRBJ1-2
v_gene: TRBV3-1
CDR3aa: CASSRLPRGHLPYGYTF
CDR3nt: TGTGCCAGCAGCCGACTACCCCGGGGCCACCTGCCTTATGGCTACACCTTC

abundance: many
len: 14
d_gene: -
j_gene: TRBJ2-3
v_gene: TRBV6-1
CDR3aa: CASSEEWATDTQYF
CDR3nt: TGTGCCAGCAGTGAAGAGTGGGCCACAGATACGCAGTATTTT

abundance: many
len: 13
d_gene: TRBD1
j_gene: TRBJ1-2
v_gene: TRBV3-1
CDR3aa: CASSQGTGVAYTF
CDR3nt: TGTGCCAGCAGCCAGGGGACAGGGGTTGCCTACACCTTC

abundance: few
len: 13
d_gene: -
j_gene: TRBJ1-1
v_gene: TRBV19
CDR3aa: CASSWDLNTEAFF
CDR3nt: TGTGCCAGTAGTTGGGACCTAAACACTGAAGCTTTCTTT

abundance: many
len: 15
d_gene: TRBD2
j_gene: TRBJ2-3
v_gene: TRBV5-1
CDR3aa: CASSLGGRESDTQYF
CDR3nt: TGCGCCAGCAGCTTGGGCGGGAGGGAGTCAGATACGCAGTATTTT

abundance: many
len: 12
d_gene: -
j_gene: TRBJ2-5
v_gene: TRBV15
CDR3aa: CATSRDQAAQYF
CDR3nt: TGTGCCACCAGCAGAGATCAAGCAGCTCAGTACTTC

abundance: -
len: 12
d_gene: TRBD1
j_gene: TRBJ1-2
v_gene: TRBV20-1
CDR3aa: CSAATGGYGYTF
CDR3nt: TGCAGTGCTGCGACAGGGGGCTATGGCTACACCTTC

abundance: -
len: 14
d_gene: -
j_gene: TRBJ2-2
v_gene: TRBV2
CDR3aa: CASRPQGWAGELFF
CDR3nt: TGTGCCAGCAGACCTCAGGGTTGGGCCGGGGAGCTGTTTTTT

abundance: -
len: 15
d_gene: -
j_gene: TRBJ1-6
v_gene: TRBV7-2
CDR3aa: CASSSVGRNNSPLHF
CDR3nt: TGTGCCAGCAGCTCCGTAGGGAGGAATAATTCACCCCTCCACTTT

abundance: -
len: 16
d_gene: TRBD1
j_gene: TRBJ1-5
v_gene: TRBV7-8
CDR3aa: CASSLGRTGSNQPQHF
CDR3nt: TGTGCCAGCAGCTTAGGGAGGACAGGTAGCAATCAGCCCCAGCATTTT

abundance: many
len: 13
d_gene: TRBD1
j_gene: TRBJ2-5
v_gene: TRBV20-1
CDR3aa: CSAVTGGSETQYF
CDR3nt: TGCAGTGCTGTCACAGGGGGCTCAGAGACCCAGTACTTC

abundance: -
len: 12
d_gene: -
j_gene: TRBJ2-5
v_gene: TRBV9
CDR3aa: CASSVNQETQYF
CDR3nt: TGTGCCAGCAGCGTAAACCAAGAGACCCAGTACTTC

abundance: once
len: 14
d_gene: TRBD1
j_gene: TRBJ2-7
v_gene: TRBV5-1
CDR3aa: CASSWRQGAYEQYF
CDR3nt: TGCGCCAGCAGCTGGAGACAGGGGGCATACGAGCAGTACTTC

abundance: -
len: 13
d_gene: -
j_gene: TRBJ1-6
v_gene: TRBV7-8
CDR3aa: CASSLQLNSPIHF
CDR3nt: TGTGCCAGCAGCCTCCAGCTTAATTCACCCATCCACTTT

abundance: many
len: 16
d_gene: TRBD1
j_gene: TRBJ1-2
v_gene: TRBV10-3
CDR3aa: CAIRRTGGYSNYGYTF
CDR3nt: TGTGCCATCAGGCGGACAGGGGGCTATTCTAACTATGGCTACACCTTC

abundance: -
len: 15
d_gene: -
j_gene: TRBJ2-2
v_gene: TRBV10-3
CDR3aa: CAISILDTVYGELFF
CDR3nt: TGTGCCATCAGTATACTGGACACGGTGTACGGGGAGCTGTTTTTT

abundance: -
len: 16
d_gene: TRBD2
j_gene: TRBJ2-3
v_gene: TRBV24-1
CDR3aa: CATSDFLAGNTDTQYF
CDR3nt: TGTGCCACCAGTGATTTCCTAGCGGGGAACACAGATACGCAGTATTTT

abundance: once
len: 15
d_gene: TRBD1
j_gene: TRBJ2-7
v_gene: TRBV19
CDR3aa: CASSIAGTGFDEQYF
CDR3nt: TGTGCCAGTAGTATAGCGGGGACAGGGTTCGACGAGCAGTACTTC

abundance: many
len: 14
d_gene: -
j_gene: TRBJ1-5
v_gene: TRBV20-1
CDR3aa: CSAFLGGSNQPQHF
CDR3nt: TGCAGTGCTTTTCTCGGGGGTAGCAATCAGCCCCAGCATTTT

abundance: many
len: 13
d_gene: -
j_gene: TRBJ1-3
v_gene: TRBV9
CDR3aa: CASSVGLGNTIYF
CDR3nt: TGTGCCAGCAGCGTAGGACTTGGAAACACCATATATTTT

abundance: -
len: 14
d_gene: TRBD1
j_gene: TRBJ2-4
v_gene: TRBV20-1
CDR3aa: CSARSDRVGNIQYF
CDR3nt: TGCAGTGCTAGGAGCGACAGGGTGGGAAACATTCAGTACTTC

abundance: -
len: 15
d_gene: -
j_gene: TRBJ2-7
v_gene: TRBV10-3
CDR3aa: CAIKATLGLRDEQYF
CDR3nt: TGTGCCATCAAGGCCACCTTGGGGTTGAGGGACGAGCAGTACTTC

abundance: many
len: 16
d_gene: TRBD2
j_gene: TRBJ2-2
v_gene: TRBV3-1
CDR3aa: CASSQDASGSSGELFF
CDR3nt: TGTGCCAGCAGCCAAGATGCTAGCGGGAGTAGTGGGGAGCTGTTTTTT

abundance: -
len: 13
d_gene: -
j_gene: TRBJ2-3
v_gene: TRBV20-1
CDR3aa: CSAGRRESDTQYF
CDR3nt: TGCAGTGCTGGAAGAAGGGAGTCAGATACGCAGTATTTT

abundance: -
len: 12
d_gene: TRBD1
j_gene: TRBJ1-1
v_gene: TRBV20-1
CDR3aa: CSARQGNTEAFF
CDR3nt: TGCAGTGCCCGACAGGGGAACACTGAAGCTTTCTTT